The rows below give T cell receptor beta chains drawn from one sample of a study of blood T cell repertoires in COVID-19. Assay used: immunoSEQ multiplex PCR; TCRdb lists only in-frame clones, some missing. The sample holds some 120,000 clones; around 88% are singletons and the top ten take roughly 19%. The material sequenced was peripheral blood. The receptors here all came from a human donor with acute or convalescent COVID-19. The donor label of this sample is uncertain. The CDR3 runs from the conserved cysteine through the conserved F or W. D genes are given only for firm matches. Clone size is stated in some rows and not others, as once, few, many or a class when expanded.

>TRBD1|TRBJ1-2|TRBV6-5|.|14
CASSLQGINYGYTF
TGTGCCAGCAGTTTACAGGGGATTAACTATGGCTACACCTTC
>TRBD2|TRBJ2-3|TRBV28|.|15
CASSSAGGRADTQYF
TGTGCCAGCAGTTCGGCGGGAGGCCGGGCAGATACGCAGTATTTT
>.|TRBJ2-3|TRBV7-3|once|15
CASSPFAGGTDTQYF
TGTGCCAGCAGCCCTTTTGCCGGGGGCACAGATACGCAGTATTTT
>TRBD1|TRBJ1-2|TRBV7-2|once|16
CASSLALQGARNGYTF
TGTGCCAGCAGCTTAGCCCTTCAGGGGGCGCGTAATGGCTACACCTTC
>.|TRBJ1-5|TRBV18|once|17
CASSPPAGADSNQPQHF
TGTGCCAGCTCACCACCGGCGGGGGCCGATAGCAATCAGCCCCAGCATTTT
>TRBD1|TRBJ1-2|TRBV2|few|14
CASSTGASSYGYTF
TGTGCCAGCAGCACAGGGGCATCGTCCTATGGCTACACCTTC
>.|TRBJ1-1|TRBV28|.|12
CASSLRQVEAFF
TGTGCCAGCAGTTTAAGGCAGGTAGAAGCTTTCTTT
>.|TRBJ1-1|TRBV27|.|11
CASSGGIEAFF
TGTGCCAGCAGTGGAGGCATTGAAGCTTTCTTT
>TRBD1|TRBJ1-1|TRBV5-8|.|14
CASSTDRWGTEAFF
TGTGCCAGCAGCACGGACAGGTGGGGCACTGAAGCTTTCTTT
>TRBD1|TRBJ2-5|TRBV30|.|15
CAWGAGQGNQETQYF
TGTGCCTGGGGGGCAGGACAGGGAAACCAAGAGACCCAGTACTTC
>.|TRBJ2-2|TRBV5-1|.|17
CASSLDIWGTNTGELFF
TGCGCCAGCAGCTTGGATATATGGGGGACTAACACCGGGGAGCTGTTTTTT
>.|TRBJ2-7|TRBV30|.|14
CAWSSSSLYYEQYF
TGTGCCTGGAGTTCGAGTTCCCTCTACTACGAGCAGTACTTC
>TRBD1|TRBJ1-1|TRBV5-1|.|15
CASSWGTGYGTEAFF
TGCGCCAGCAGCTGGGGGACAGGTTACGGCACTGAAGCTTTCTTT
>.|TRBJ1-5|TRBV28|few|15
CASSFAHSSNQPQHF
TGTGCCAGCAGTTTCGCCCACAGTAGCAATCAGCCCCAGCATTTT
>.|TRBJ2-2|TRBV29-1|.|15
CSVGGTRTNTGELFF
TGCAGCGTTGGAGGGACACGGACGAACACCGGGGAGCTGTTTTTT
>.|TRBJ2-7|TRBV3-1/TRBV3-2|.|13
CASSQRPGYEQYF
TGTGCCAGCAGCCAAAGGCCGGGCTACGAGCAGTACTTC
>.|TRBJ1-1|TRBV11-2|once|17
CASSLVGNKYANTEAFF
TGTGCCAGCAGCTTAGTGGGCAACAAGTACGCGAACACTGAAGCTTTCTTT